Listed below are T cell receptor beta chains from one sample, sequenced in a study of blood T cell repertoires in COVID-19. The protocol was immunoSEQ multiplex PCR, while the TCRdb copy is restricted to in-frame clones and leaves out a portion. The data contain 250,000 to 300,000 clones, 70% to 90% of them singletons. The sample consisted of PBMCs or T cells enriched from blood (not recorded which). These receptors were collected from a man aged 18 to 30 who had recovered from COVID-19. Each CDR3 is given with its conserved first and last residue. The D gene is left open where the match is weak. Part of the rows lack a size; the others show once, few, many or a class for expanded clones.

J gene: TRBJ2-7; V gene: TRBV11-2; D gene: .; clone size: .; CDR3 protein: CASSLGVGDSYEQYF; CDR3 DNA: TGTGCCAGCAGCTTAGGGGTCGGAGACTCCTACGAGCAGTACTTC
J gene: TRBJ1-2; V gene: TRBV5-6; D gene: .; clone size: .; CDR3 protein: CASSLDSPYGYTF; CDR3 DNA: TGTGCCAGCAGCTTAGACAGTCCCTATGGCTACACCTTC
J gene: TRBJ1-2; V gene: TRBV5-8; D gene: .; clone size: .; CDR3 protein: CASSLALETVIGKYGYTF; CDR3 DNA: TGTGCCAGCAGCTTAGCCTTAGAGACAGTGATTGGGAAATATGGCTACACCTTC
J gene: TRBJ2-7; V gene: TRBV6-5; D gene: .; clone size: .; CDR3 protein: CASSYRGSSYEQYF; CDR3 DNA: TGTGCCAGCAGTTACAGGGGAAGCTCCTACGAGCAGTACTTC
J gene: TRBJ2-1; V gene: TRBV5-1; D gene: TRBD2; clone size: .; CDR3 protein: CASSLNGRFLWNEQFF; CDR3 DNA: TGCGCCAGCAGCTTGAACGGGAGGTTCTTATGGAATGAGCAGTTCTTC
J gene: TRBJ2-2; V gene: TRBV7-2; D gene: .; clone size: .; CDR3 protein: CASSLEGANTGELFF; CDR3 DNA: TGTGCCAGCAGCTTAGAGGGGGCGAACACCGGGGAGCTGTTTTTT
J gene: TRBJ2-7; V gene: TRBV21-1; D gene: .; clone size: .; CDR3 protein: CASSKARSPRASYEQYF; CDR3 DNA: TGTGCCAGCAGCAAAGCCCGGTCGCCGCGGGCCTCCTACGAGCAGTACTTC
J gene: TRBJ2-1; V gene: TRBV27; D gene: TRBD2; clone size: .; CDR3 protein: CASSLAGGSYNEQFF; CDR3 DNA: TGTGCCAGCAGCTTAGCGGGGGGCTCCTACAATGAGCAGTTCTTC
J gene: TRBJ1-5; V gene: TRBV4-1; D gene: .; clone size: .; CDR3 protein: CASSQESETASPQHF; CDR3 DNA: TGCGCCAGCAGCCAAGAGTCCGAGACAGCCTCCCCGCAGCATTTT
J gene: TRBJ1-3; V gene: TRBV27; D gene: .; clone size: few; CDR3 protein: CASSLSFSGNTIYF; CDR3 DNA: TGTGCCAGCAGTTTAAGCTTCTCTGGAAACACCATATATTTT
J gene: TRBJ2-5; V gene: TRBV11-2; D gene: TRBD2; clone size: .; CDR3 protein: CASSSVLGGKETQYF; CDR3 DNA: TGTGCCAGCAGCTCCGTTCTCGGGGGGAAAGAGACCCAGTACTTC
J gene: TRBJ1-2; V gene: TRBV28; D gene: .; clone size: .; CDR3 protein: CASSLIGTYGYTF; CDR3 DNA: TGTGCCAGCAGTTTGATTGGGACATATGGCTACACCTTC
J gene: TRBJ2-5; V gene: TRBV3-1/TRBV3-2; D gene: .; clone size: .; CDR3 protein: CASSQKGHLKTQYF; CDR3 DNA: TGTGCCAGCAGTCAAAAAGGACACCTAAAGACCCAGTACTTC
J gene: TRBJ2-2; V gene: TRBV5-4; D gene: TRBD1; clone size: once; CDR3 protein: CASSFGRGYNTGELFF; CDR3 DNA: TGTGCCAGCAGCTTCGGCAGGGGGTATAACACCGGGGAGCTGTTTTTT
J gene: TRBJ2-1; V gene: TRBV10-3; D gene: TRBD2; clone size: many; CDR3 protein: CAISESTGGSSNEQFF; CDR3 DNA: TGTGCCATCAGTGAGTCGACGGGCGGGAGTAGCAATGAGCAGTTCTTC
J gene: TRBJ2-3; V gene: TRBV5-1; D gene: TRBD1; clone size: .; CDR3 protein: CASRAGDSSTDTQYF; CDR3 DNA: TGCGCCAGCAGAGCCGGGGACAGCAGCACAGATACGCAGTATTTT
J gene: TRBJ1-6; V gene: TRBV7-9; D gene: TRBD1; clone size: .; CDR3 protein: CASRRTGLGSPLHF; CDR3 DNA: TGTGCCAGCAGGCGGACAGGGTTGGGATCACCCCTCCACTTT
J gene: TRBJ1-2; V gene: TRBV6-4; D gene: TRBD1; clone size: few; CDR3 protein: CASSDVFSDRAADGYTF; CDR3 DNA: TGTGCCAGCAGTGACGTGTTTTCGGACAGGGCGGCGGATGGCTACACCTTC
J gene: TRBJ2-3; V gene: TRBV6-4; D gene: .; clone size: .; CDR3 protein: CASSEQGTTDTQYF; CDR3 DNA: TGTGCCAGCAGTGAACAGGGTACCACAGATACGCAGTATTTT
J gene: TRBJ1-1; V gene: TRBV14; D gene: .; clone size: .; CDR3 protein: CASSRDMNTEAFF; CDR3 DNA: TGTGCCAGCAGCCGGGACATGAACACTGAAGCTTTCTTT
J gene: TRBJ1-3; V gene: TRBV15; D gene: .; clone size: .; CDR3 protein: CATSRELTGYSGNTIYF; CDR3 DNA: TGTGCCACCAGCAGAGAACTGACAGGCTACTCTGGAAACACCATATATTTT
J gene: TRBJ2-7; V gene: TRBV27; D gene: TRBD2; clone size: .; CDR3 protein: CASSLSGSGRADEQYF; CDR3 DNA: TGTGCCAGCAGTTTATCGGGGAGCGGGAGGGCCGACGAGCAGTACTTC
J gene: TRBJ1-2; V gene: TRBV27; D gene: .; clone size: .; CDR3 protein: CASSLSGSWDGYTF; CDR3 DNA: TGTGCCAGCAGTTTATCCGGGTCATGGGATGGCTACACCTTC
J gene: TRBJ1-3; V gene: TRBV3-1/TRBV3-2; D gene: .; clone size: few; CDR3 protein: CASSQDSIRNTIYF; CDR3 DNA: TGTGCCAGCAGCCAAGATTCCATCAGAAACACCATATATTTT
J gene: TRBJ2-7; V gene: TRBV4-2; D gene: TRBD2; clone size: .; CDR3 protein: CASSQPAAASGTYEQYF; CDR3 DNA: TGTGCCAGCAGCCAACCCGCGGCGGCTAGCGGAACGTACGAGCAGTACTTC
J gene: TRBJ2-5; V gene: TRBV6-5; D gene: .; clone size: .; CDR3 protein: CASSRLGSQETQYF; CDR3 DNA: TGTGCCAGCAGCCGACTAGGTTCTCAAGAGACCCAGTACTTC
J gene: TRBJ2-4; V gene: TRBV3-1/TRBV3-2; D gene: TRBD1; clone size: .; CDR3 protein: CASSQEGGNIQYF; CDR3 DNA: TGTGCCAGCAGCCAAGAAGGGGGCAACATTCAGTACTTC
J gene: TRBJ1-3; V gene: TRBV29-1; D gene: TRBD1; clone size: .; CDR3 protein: CSVGDSYSGNTIYF; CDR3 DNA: TGCAGCGTTGGGGACAGTTACTCTGGAAACACCATATATTTT
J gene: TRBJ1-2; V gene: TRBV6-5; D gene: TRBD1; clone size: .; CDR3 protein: CASSQRQGNYGYTF; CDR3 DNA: TGTGCCAGCAGTCAGCGACAGGGAAACTATGGCTACACCTTC
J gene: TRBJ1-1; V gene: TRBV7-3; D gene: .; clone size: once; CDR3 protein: CASSRVKNTEAFF; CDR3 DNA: TGTGCCAGCAGCCGAGTCAAGAACACTGAAGCTTTCTTT
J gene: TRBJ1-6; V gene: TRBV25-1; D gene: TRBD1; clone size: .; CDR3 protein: CASSDHRGSYNSPLHF; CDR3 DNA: TGTGCCAGCAGTGACCACAGGGGTTCCTATAATTCACCCCTCCACTTT
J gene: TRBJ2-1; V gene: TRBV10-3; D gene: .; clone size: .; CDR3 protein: CAIGRSAEQFF; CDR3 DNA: TGTGCCATCGGGAGGTCGGCCGAGCAGTTCTTC
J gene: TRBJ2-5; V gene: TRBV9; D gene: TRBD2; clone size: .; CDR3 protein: CASSVATSGQETQYF; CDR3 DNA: TGTGCCAGCAGCGTAGCTACTAGCGGCCAAGAGACCCAGTACTTC
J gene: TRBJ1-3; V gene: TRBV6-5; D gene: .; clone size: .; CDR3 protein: CASSPTGDSGNTIYF; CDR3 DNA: TGTGCCAGCAGTCCTACAGGCGACTCTGGAAACACCATATATTTT
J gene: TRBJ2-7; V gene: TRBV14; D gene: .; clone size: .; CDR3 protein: CASSQASSLSFYEQYF; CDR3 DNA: TGTGCCAGCAGCCAAGCCTCTAGTCTAAGTTTCTACGAGCAGTACTTC
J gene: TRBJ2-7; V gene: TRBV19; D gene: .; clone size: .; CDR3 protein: CASSMGQASSYEQYF; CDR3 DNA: TGTGCCAGTAGTATGGGACAAGCGAGCTCCTACGAGCAGTACTTC
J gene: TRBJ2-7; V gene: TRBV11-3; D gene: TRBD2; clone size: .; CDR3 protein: CASSRTSGVPYEQYF; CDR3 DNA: TGTGCCAGCAGCCGGACTAGCGGGGTTCCCTACGAGCAGTACTTC
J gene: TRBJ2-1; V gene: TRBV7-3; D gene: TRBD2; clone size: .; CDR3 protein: CASSLGLAGSNEQFF; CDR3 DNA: TGTGCCAGCAGCTTAGGACTAGCGGGTTCCAATGAGCAGTTCTTC
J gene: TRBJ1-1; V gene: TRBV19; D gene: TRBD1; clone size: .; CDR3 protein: CASSIAAGGRPEAFF; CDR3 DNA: TGTGCCAGTAGTATAGCTGCAGGGGGCCGGCCTGAAGCTTTCTTT
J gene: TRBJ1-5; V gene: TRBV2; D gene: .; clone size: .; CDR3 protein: CASRGRRAILANQPQHF; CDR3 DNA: TGTGCCAGCAGGGGGAGGAGGGCGATATTAGCCAATCAGCCCCAGCATTTT
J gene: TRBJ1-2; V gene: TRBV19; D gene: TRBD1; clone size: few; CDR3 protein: CASRPGTGGFSRYGYTF; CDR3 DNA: TGTGCCAGTAGACCTGGGACAGGGGGATTCAGTAGGTATGGCTACACCTTC
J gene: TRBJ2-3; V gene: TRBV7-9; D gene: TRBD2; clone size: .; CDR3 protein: CASSKARLAGLDTQYF; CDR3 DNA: TGTGCCAGCAGCAAAGCCCGACTAGCGGGATTAGATACGCAGTATTTT
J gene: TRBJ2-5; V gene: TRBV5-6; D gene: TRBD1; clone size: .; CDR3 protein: CASSSTGVETQYF; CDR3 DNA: TGTGCCAGCAGCTCGACAGGGGTGGAGACCCAGTACTTC
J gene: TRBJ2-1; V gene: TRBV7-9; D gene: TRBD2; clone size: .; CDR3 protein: CASSPPGLAGGGEQFF; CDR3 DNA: TGTGCCAGCAGCCCTCCGGGACTAGCGGGGGGTGGTGAACAGTTCTTC
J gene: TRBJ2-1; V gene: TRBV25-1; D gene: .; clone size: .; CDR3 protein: CASSEWGRSNEQFF; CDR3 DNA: TGTGCCAGCAGTGAATGGGGCAGGAGTAATGAGCAGTTCTTC
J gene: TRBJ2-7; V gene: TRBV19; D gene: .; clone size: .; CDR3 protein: CASSITRGTYEQYF; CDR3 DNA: TGTGCCAGTAGTATCACTCGGGGGACCTACGAGCAGTACTTC
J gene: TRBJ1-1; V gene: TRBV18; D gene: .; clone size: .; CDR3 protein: CASSPPSKDTEAFF; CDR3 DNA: TGTGCCAGCTCACCACCCAGTAAAGATACTGAAGCTTTCTTT
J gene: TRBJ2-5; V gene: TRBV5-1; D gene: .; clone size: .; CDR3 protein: CASSGPGQETQYF; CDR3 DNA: TGCGCCAGCAGTGGTCCAGGCCAAGAGACCCAGTACTTC
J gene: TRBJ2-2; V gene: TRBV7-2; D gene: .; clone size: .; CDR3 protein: CASSPQVTNTGELFF; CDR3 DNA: TGTGCCAGCAGCCCACAGGTGACGAACACCGGGGAGCTGTTTTTT
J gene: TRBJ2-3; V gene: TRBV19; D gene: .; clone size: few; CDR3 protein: CASSRRGQSTDTQYF; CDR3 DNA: TGTGCCAGTAGTAGGAGGGGCCAAAGCACAGATACGCAGTATTTT
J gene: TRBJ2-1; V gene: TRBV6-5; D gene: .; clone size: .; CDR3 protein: CASSFGDGEQFF; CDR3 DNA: TGTGCCAGCAGTTTCGGTGATGGTGAGCAGTTCTTC
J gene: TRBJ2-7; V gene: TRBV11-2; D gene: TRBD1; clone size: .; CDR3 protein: CASSKILGTVPGSYEQYF; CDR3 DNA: TGTGCCAGCAGCAAAATCCTCGGGACAGTCCCGGGGTCCTACGAGCAGTACTTC
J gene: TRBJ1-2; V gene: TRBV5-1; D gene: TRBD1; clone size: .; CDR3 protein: CASSPWTGSGYTF; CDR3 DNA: TGCGCCAGCAGCCCATGGACAGGGAGCGGCTACACCTTC
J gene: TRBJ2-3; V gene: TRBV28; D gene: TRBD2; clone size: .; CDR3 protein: CASRPGLAGLSDTQYF; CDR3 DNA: TGTGCCAGCAGGCCGGGACTAGCGGGATTGTCAGATACGCAGTATTTT
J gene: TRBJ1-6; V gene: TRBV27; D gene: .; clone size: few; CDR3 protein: CASRGGSYNSPLHF; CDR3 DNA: TGTGCCAGCAGAGGAGGGTCCTATAATTCACCCCTCCACTTT
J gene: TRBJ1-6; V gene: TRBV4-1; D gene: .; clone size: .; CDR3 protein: CASKDRYSPLHF; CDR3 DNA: TGCGCCAGCAAGGACAGATATTCACCCCTCCACTTT
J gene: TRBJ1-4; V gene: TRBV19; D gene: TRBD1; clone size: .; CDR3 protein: CASSIVATGGEKLFF; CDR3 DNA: TGTGCCAGTAGTATAGTAGCGACAGGGGGCGAAAAACTGTTTTTT
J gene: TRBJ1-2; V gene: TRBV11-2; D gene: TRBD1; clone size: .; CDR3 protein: CASSLDPGQGSYTF; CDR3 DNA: TGTGCCAGCAGCTTAGACCCCGGACAGGGCAGCTACACCTTC
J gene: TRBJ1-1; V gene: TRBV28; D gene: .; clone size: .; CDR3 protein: CASMKFSGIQSTEAFF; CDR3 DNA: TGTGCCAGCATGAAATTTTCGGGGATACAGAGCACTGAAGCTTTCTTT
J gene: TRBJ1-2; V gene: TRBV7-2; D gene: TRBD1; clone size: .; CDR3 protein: CASSFGQGPYGYTF; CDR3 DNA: TGTGCCAGCAGCTTTGGACAGGGGCCCTATGGCTACACCTTC